These 4 T cell receptor beta chains were sequenced from one sample in a study of graft-versus-host responses after intestinal transplantation. No antigen has been assigned to these receptors. Clones were read by immunoSEQ multiplex PCR, and TCRdb kept only the in-frame ones, dropping some. The sample carries under 150,000 clones, around nine tenths recorded once. The specimen comprised unstimulated CD4+ T cells sorted from spleen or lymph node cells, sampled before intestinal transplant. The receptors originated from a human donor who received an intestinal transplant.

The chain is built from TRBV11-1 and TRBJ1-3, with D unclear. Germline V CDR1 and CDR2: SGHAT, FQDESV (reference sequence). The CDR3 consists of 14 residues. Trimming took 0 bases from V and 6 from J, leaving 9 bases between them. The CDR3 nucleotides read TGTGCCAGCAGCTTAGCGGTACCTACAAACACCATATATTTT. As protein: CASSLAVPTNTIYF. The full variable domain, rest sourced from reference TRBV11-1 and TRBJ1-3, is EAEVAQSPRYKITEKSQAVAFWCDPISGHATLYWYRQILGQGPELLVQFQDESVVDDSQLPKDRFSAERLKGVDSTLKIQPAELGDSAMYLCASSLAVPTNTIYFGEGSWLTVV.

This clone is a singleton in its sample. The chain has TRBV5-6 and TRBJ1-1; D gene unclear. Trimming stripped 1 base from V and 1 base from J, with 5 bases between. Germline V CDR1 and CDR2: SGHDT, YYEEEE. This CDR3 has 13 residues. The CDR3 DNA follows: TGTGCCAGCAGCTTGCGCCCGAACACTGAAGCTTTCTTT. This translates into CASSLRPNTEAFF.

The chain joins TRBV11-3 to TRBJ2-7; 8 bases agree with TRBD2. Germline lookup yields CDR1 SGHNT and CDR2 YENEEA. The V gene end was trimmed by 2 bases and the J gene end by 0 bases; junction bases not matched to a gene: 3. The CDR3 covers 15 residues. CDR3 in amino acids: CASSLRGGPSYEQYF. The CDR3 DNA follows: TGTGCCAGCAGCTTACGGGGGGGCCCCTCCTACGAGCAGTACTTC.

A single count supports this clone. This chain joins TRBV5-1 and TRBJ2-3; 9 bases match TRBD1. This CDR3 contains 15 residues. The germline V gene has CDR1 SGHRS and CDR2 YFSETQ. V trimming: 4 bases; J trimming: 6 bases; junction bases outside the gene matches: 9. The CDR3: CASSPTGGGMDTQYF. The CDR3, as DNA: TGCGCCAGCAGCCCCACAGGGGGCGGGATGGATACGCAGTATTTT.